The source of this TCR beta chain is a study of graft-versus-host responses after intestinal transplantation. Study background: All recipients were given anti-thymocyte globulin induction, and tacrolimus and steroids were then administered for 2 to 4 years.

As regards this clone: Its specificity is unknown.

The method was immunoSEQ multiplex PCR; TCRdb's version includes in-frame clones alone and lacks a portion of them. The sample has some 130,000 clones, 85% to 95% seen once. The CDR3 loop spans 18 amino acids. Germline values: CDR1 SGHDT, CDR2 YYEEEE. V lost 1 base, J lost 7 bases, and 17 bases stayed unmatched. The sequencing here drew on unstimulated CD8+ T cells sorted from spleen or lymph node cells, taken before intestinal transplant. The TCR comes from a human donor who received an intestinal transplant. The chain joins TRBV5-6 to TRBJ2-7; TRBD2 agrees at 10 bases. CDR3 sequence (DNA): TGTGCCAGCAGCTTGATTACCAGGAGCGGGACTAGCGCCCGGGAGCAGTACTTC. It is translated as CASSLITRSGTSAREQYF.